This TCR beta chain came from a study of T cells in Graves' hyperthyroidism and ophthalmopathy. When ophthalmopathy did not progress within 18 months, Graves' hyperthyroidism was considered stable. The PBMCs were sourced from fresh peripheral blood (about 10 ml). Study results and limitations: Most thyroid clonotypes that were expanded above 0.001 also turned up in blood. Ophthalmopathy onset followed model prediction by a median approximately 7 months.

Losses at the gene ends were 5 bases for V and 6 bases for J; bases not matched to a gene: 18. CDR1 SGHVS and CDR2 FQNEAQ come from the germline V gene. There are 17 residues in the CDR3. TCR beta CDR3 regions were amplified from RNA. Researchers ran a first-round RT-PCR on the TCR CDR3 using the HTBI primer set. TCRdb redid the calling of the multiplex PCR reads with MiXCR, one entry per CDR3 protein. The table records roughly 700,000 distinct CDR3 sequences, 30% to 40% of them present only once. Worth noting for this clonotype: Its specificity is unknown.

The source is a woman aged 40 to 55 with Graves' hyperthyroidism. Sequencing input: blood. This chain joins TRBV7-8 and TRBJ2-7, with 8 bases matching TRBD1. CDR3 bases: TGTGCCAGCAGCCAAGGGGCAGGGGGCGCATTGGGCCCCGAGCAGTACTTC. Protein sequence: CASSQGAGGALGPEQYF.